Shown below are 10 T cell receptor beta chains from a single sample sequenced in a study of control samples from healthy donors and cancer patients. Sequencing used immunoSEQ multiplex PCR; TCRdb keeps in-frame clones, though not all of them. Counted here are 96,000 or so clones, just over 90% occurring once; the ten biggest clones make up approximately 8%. Sequencing used blood. These receptors were collected from a young man in good health.

V usage is TRBV3-1 (or the pseudogene TRBV3-2) and J usage is TRBJ1-1, with unresolved D. The CDR3 extends over 14 amino acids. V lost 6 bases and J lost 4, with 15 bases in between. CDR1 is LGHDT, CDR2 YNNKEL, per germline (reference sequence). The CDR3 region is CASSKAAGGTEAFF. The DNA of the CDR3 is TGTGCCAGCAGTAAAGCGGCGGGCGGCACTGAAGCTTTCTTT.

V and J are TRBV30 and TRBJ2-7; 11 nucleotides match TRBD2. With 2 bases clipped from V and 0 bases from J, the junction kept 6 bases outside the gene matches. This CDR3 contains 16 residues. Germline V gene sequence: CDR1 GTSNPN, CDR2 SVGIG (reference sequence). The CDR3 here is CAWSLPGTSGSYEQYF. CDR3 in DNA: TGTGCCTGGAGTCTACCCGGGACTAGCGGCTCCTACGAGCAGTACTTC.

The V gene is TRBV5-8, the J gene TRBJ2-2; possible D gene TRBD2, 5 bases. From germline, CDR1 is SGHTS and CDR2 YDEGEE. The CDR3 is 16 amino acids. With 2 bases removed from V and 6 bases from J, the gap between germline ends came to 17 bases. CDR3 DNA: TGTGCCAGCAGCTTTGACTATTTCAAGATCGCCGGGGAGCTGTTTTTT. Its protein product is CASSFDYFKIAGELFF.

This clone was found a few times. Different DNA sequences within this sample yield the same CDR3. The chain carries TRBV3-1 (or the pseudogene TRBV3-2) and TRBJ2-1; TRBD2 matches at 11 bases. The germline gives CDR1 LGHDT, CDR2 YNNKEL (reference sequence). Unmatched junction bases numbered 3, after V lost 3 bases and J lost 5 bases. The CDR3 runs to 15 residues. The chain's CDR3 is CASSQGLAANNEQFF. The CDR3 nucleotides are TGTGCCAGCAGCCAGGGACTAGCGGCTAACAATGAGCAGTTCTTC.

J is TRBJ2-2 and V is TRBV11-2; 7 bases are a match to TRBD2. Germline V gene data show CDR1 as SGHAT and CDR2 as FQNNGV. This CDR3 contains 19 residues. V was clipped by 8 bases and J by 6 bases; unmatched bases: 24. The CDR3 protein is CASSPFRALVGSGAGELFF. DNA of the CDR3: TGTGCCAGCTCGCCTTTCAGGGCATTGGTAGGAAGCGGGGCCGGGGAGCTGTTTTTT.

CDR3 region: CASSPQQRLLAKNIQYF. DNA of the CDR3: TGTGCCAGCAGCCCGCAACAGAGACTACTAGCCAAAAACATTCAGTACTTC. The chain links TRBV3-1 (or the pseudogene TRBV3-2) to TRBJ2-4; a possible D gene is TRBD2 (5 bases). Trimming took off 4 bases at V and 0 bases at J, with 16 bases between the two ends. The germline gives CDR1 LGHDT, CDR2 YNNKEL (reference sequence). This CDR3 region has 17 residues.

The genes are TRBV18 and TRBJ1-3; D gene ambiguous. The V end was cut by 3 bases, the J end by 4 bases, with 10 bases between. The CDR3 loop spans 14 amino acids. Germline-derived CDR1 and CDR2 are KGHSH and LQKENI. DNA of the CDR3: TGTGCCAGCTCACCTTCTGTAGTAGGAAACACCATATATTTT. This sequence encodes CASSPSVVGNTIYF.

This chain links TRBV4-3 with TRBJ2-5; 8 positions match TRBD2. The V gene end was trimmed by 0 bases and the J gene end by 5 bases; junction bases not matched to a gene: 11. This CDR3 is built from 17 residues. Germline V gene lookup returns CDR1 LGHNA and CDR2 YSLEER. The CDR3 DNA is TGCGCCAGCAGCCAAGATCTTAAGACTAGCGCCAAGGAGACCCAGTACTTC. Translation gives CASSQDLKTSAKETQYF.

The V call is TRBV9, the J call TRBJ2-7, with TRBD1 matching 9 bases. After removal of 0 bases from V and 5 bases from J, the junction contained 3 bases not matched to a gene. The CDR3 totals 14 residues. Germline V gene sequence: CDR1 SGDLS, CDR2 YYNGEE. The CDR3 DNA reads as TGTGCCAGCAGCGTAGCGACAGGGGGAAACGAGCAGTACTTC. Protein sequence: CASSVATGGNEQYF.

CDR3 sequence (DNA): TGTGCCAGCAGCCAAGACTTAGGGGACACTGAAGCTTTCTTT. Translation gives CASSQDLGDTEAFF. V is TRBV4-2 and J is TRBJ1-1; D might be TRBD1 (5 bases). The CDR3 consists of 14 residues. The V end lost 0 bases, the J end lost 3 bases, and 8 bases lay between the germline ends. Looked up from germline, CDR1 is LGHNA and CDR2 is YNFKEQ.